A selection of T cell receptor beta chains follows, all from one sample in a study of T-cell reconstitution after alpha-beta-depleted transplantation in children. Using its own MiXCR run on the PCR reads, TCRdb lists one record per CDR3 protein. This sample has around 680,000 distinct CDR3 sequences, with 16% found just once. Sequencing used PBMCs from the stem cell graft donor, obtained from the stem cell graft. The receptors come from a human donor who donated a stem cell graft to a child with acute myeloid leukemia. CDR3s leave out the opening cysteine and the closing phenylalanine or tryptophan.

j_call v_call cdr3_aa
TRBJ2-1 TRBV5-8 ASSHRIYNEQF
TRBJ2-7 TRBV10-3 AISEPRNSYEQY
TRBJ2-3 TRBV7-9 ASRGIAGGTSSDTQY
TRBJ2-3 TRBV24-1 ATSDRLTHQGTDTQY
TRBJ1-1 TRBV6-2/TRBV6-3 ASIYRVGTEAF
TRBJ2-7 TRBV29-1 SVRTETYEQY
TRBJ2-1 TRBV6-2/TRBV6-3 ASSYSRGGTRSEQF
TRBJ1-1 TRBV18 ASSEDGEAF
TRBJ1-5 TRBV7-2 ASSPSRNQPQH
TRBJ2-7 TRBV30 AWNEGRAYEQY
TRBJ1-5 TRBV20-1 SALSGAGQPQH
TRBJ1-5 TRBV24-1 ATSGSGRGNQPQH
TRBJ1-3 TRBV4-1 ASSEGQLGGGNTIY
TRBJ1-1 TRBV12-3/TRBV12-4 ASLSGAEAF
TRBJ2-3 TRBV4-3 ASSQVTTSDTQY
TRBJ2-2 TRBV4-2 ASSQDPGADTGELF
TRBJ2-4 TRBV21-1 ASTTCLRHVKNIQY
TRBJ1-4 TRBV12-3/TRBV12-4 ASSWTGFEKLF
TRBJ1-3 TRBV10-3 AITPREADTIY
TRBJ2-5 TRBV20-1 SARDKGTRPQETQY
TRBJ1-2 TRBV6-1 ASISKGWGNYGYT
TRBJ1-5 TRBV7-8 ASSLAKNQPQH
TRBJ1-1 TRBV6-2/TRBV6-3 ASIQGATEAF
TRBJ2-6 TRBV6-1 ASSLGLNSGANVLT
TRBJ1-2 TRBV20-1 SVRRTNYGYT
TRBJ2-1 TRBV5-5 ASSAGGPNSYNEQF
TRBJ1-1 TRBV20-1 SARDLGNPLQAF
TRBJ1-3 TRBV5-1 ASSLNSRSSGNTIY
TRBJ1-1 TRBV20-1 SAIDQGGTEAF
TRBJ1-2 TRBV7-2 ASSLVTGDGYT
TRBJ1-5 TRBV20-1 SASDSGRDNQPQH
TRBJ2-7 TRBV6-5 ASSYLGEQY
TRBJ1-1 TRBV5-1 ASSGTGNRDLMNTEAF
TRBJ2-1 TRBV27 ASHRGERYNEQF
TRBJ2-7 TRBV9 ASRTVTYEQY
TRBJ2-3 TRBV5-1 ASSLGSQGGTDTQY
TRBJ2-1 TRBV20-1 SARDWMRVSYNEQF
TRBJ1-1 TRBV10-3 AIGPGGTEAF
TRBJ1-1 TRBV15 ATSRHGDTEAF
TRBJ1-5 TRBV20-1 SARSRHRGTNQPQH
TRBJ2-1 TRBV11-2 ATRSDINEQF
TRBJ1-6 TRBV7-2 ASSPLLPRSPLH
TRBJ1-6 TRBV5-1 ASSLAWDRGNSPLH
TRBJ1-1 TRBV4-1 ASSQEWRNTEAF
TRBJ1-1 TRBV10-3 ATIPATGMNTEAF
TRBJ1-2 TRBV13 ASTLGRVYGYT
TRBJ2-6 TRBV29-1 SVSGASGANVLT
TRBJ1-2 TRBV29-1 SVGGQGPSYGYT
TRBJ1-1 TRBV20-1 SARLGNTEAF
TRBJ1-1 TRBV5-1 ASSLNRASNTEAF
TRBJ1-1 TRBV18 ASSPPTGLTMNTEAF
TRBJ2-1 TRBV28 AAVTRTGGEQF
TRBJ1-1 TRBV15 ATSASGTVDEAF
TRBJ1-3 TRBV5-1 ASSLTTGTGNTIY
TRBJ2-1 TRBV7-3 ASSLTGSGGPF